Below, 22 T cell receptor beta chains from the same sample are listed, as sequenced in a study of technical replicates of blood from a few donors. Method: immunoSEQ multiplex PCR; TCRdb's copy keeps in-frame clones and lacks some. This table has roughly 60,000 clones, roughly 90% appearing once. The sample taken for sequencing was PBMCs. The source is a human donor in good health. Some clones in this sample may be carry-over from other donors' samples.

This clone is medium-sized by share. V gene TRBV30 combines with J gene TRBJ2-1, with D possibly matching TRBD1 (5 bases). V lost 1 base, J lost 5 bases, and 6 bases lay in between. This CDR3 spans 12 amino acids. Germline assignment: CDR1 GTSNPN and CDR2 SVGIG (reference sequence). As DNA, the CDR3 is TGTGCCTGGAGTGGACAGCACAATGAGCAGTTCTTC. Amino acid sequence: CAWSGQHNEQFF.

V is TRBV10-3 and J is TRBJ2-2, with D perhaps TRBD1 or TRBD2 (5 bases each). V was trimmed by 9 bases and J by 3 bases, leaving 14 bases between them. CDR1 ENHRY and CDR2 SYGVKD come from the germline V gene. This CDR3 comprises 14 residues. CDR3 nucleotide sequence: TGTGCCATTAGAGAGGGGCGGGACACCGGGGAGCTGTTTTTT. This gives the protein CAIREGRDTGELFF.

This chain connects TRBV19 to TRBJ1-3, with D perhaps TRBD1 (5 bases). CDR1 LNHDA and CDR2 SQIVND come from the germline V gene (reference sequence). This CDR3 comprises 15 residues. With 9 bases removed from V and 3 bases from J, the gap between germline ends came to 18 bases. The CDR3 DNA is TGTGCCAGCTCGGGACTCCTAGTGGGTGGAAACACCATATATTTT. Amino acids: CASSGLLVGGNTIYF.

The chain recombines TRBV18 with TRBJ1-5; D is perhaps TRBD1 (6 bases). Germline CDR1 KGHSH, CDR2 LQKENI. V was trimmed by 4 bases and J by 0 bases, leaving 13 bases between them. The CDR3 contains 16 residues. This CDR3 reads CASSQGTPTSNQPQHF. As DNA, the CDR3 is TGTGCCAGCTCACAAGGGACACCCACTAGCAATCAGCCCCAGCATTTT.

The CDR3 nucleotides read TGTGCCAGCTCACCGGGACAGTACCAAGAGACCCAGTACTTC. As protein: CASSPGQYQETQYF. The rearrangement links TRBV18 to TRBJ2-5; 7 nucleotides align to TRBD1. V lost 3 bases, J lost 0 bases, and 1 base stayed unmatched. The CDR3 length is 14 residues. The germline CDR1 and CDR2 sequences are KGHSH and LQKENI.

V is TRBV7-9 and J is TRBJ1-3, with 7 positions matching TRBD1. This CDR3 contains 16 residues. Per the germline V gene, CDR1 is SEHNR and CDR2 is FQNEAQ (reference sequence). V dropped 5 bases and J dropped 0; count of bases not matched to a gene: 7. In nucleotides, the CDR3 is TGTGCCAGCAGCGACACCGGGACAGACTCTGGAAACACCATATATTTT. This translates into CASSDTGTDSGNTIYF.

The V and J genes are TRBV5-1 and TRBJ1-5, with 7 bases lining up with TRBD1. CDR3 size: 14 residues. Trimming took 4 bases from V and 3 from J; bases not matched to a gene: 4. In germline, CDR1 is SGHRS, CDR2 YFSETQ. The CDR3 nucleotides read TGCGCCAGCAGCCCGGGACAGACCAATCAGCCCCAGCATTTT. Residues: CASSPGQTNQPQHF.

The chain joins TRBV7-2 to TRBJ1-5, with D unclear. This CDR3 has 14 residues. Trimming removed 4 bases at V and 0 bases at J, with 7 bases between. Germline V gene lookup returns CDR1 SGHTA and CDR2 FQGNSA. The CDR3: CASSSDFSNQPQHF. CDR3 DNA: TGTGCCAGCAGCTCCGACTTTAGCAATCAGCCCCAGCATTTT.

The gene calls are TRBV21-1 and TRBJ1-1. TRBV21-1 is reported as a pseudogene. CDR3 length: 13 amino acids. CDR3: CASSKGLGTEAFF. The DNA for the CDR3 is TGTGCCAGCAGCAAAGGACTAGGGACTGAAGCTTTCTTT.

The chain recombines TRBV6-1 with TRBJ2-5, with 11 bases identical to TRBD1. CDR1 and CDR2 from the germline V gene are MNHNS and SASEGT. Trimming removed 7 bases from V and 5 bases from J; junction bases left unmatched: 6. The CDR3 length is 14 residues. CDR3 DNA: TGTGCCAGCAATGGACAGGGGGCCAGGGAGACCCAGTACTTC. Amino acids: CASNGQGARETQYF.

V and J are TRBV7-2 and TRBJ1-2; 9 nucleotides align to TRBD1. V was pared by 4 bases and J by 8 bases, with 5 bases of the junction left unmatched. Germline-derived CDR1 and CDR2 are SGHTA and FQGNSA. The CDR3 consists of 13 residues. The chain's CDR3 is CASSWSTGGGYTF. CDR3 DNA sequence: TGTGCCAGCAGCTGGTCGACAGGGGGAGGCTACACCTTC.

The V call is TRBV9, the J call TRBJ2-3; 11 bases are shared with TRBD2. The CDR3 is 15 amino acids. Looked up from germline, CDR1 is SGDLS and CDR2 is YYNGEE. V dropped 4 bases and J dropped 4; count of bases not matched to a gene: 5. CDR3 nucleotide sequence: TGTGCCAGCAGCACTAGCGGGAGTTCCGCAGATACGCAGTATTTT. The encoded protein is CASSTSGSSADTQYF.

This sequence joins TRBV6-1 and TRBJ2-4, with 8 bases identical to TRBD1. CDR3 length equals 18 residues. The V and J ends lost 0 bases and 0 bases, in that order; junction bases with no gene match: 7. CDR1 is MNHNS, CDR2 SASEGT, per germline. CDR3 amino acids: CASSEASGGYLAKNIQYF. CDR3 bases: TGTGCCAGCAGTGAAGCGTCAGGGGGCTATCTAGCCAAAAACATTCAGTACTTC.

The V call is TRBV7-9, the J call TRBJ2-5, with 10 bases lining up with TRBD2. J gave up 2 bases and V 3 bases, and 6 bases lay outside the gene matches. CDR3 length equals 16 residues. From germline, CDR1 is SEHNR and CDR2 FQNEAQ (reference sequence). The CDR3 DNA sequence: TGTGCCAGCAGCTTCAAGTTAGCGGGAGGACAAGAGACCCAGTACTTC. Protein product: CASSFKLAGGQETQYF.

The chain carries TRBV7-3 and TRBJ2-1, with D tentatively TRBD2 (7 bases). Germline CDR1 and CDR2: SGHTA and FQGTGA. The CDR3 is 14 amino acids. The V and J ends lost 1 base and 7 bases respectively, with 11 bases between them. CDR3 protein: CASSLKGGPNEQFF. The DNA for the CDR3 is TGTGCCAGCAGCTTAAAGGGGGGGCCTAATGAGCAGTTCTTC.

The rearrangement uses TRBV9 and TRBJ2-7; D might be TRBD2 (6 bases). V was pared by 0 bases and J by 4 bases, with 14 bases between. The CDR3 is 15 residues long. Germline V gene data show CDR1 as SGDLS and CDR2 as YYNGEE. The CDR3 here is CASSVGASVGYEQYF. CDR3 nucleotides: TGTGCCAGCAGCGTAGGGGCTAGCGTGGGATACGAGCAGTACTTC.

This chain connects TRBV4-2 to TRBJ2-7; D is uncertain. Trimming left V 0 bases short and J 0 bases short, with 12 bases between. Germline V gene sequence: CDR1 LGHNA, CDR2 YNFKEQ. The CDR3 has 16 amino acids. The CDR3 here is CASSQEGEADSYEQYF. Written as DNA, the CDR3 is TGTGCCAGCAGCCAAGAAGGAGAGGCGGACTCCTACGAGCAGTACTTC.

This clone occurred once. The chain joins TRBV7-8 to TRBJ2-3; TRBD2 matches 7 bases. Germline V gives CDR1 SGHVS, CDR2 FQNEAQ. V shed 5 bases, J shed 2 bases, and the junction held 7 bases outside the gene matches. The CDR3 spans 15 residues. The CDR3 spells CASSPSGDPTDTQYF. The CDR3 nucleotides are TGTGCCAGCAGCCCAAGCGGGGACCCCACAGATACGCAGTATTTT.

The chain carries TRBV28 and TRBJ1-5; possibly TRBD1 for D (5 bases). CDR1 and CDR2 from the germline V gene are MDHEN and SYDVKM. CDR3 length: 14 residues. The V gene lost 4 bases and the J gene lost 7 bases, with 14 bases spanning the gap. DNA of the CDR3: TGTGCCAGCAGTTACCAGGGAGGAGGCCAGCCCCAGCATTTT. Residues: CASSYQGGGQPQHF.

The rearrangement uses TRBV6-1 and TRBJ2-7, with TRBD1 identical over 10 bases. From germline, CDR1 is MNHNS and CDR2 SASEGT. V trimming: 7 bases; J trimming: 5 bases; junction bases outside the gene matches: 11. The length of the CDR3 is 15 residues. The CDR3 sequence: CASNFYRDRGHEQYF. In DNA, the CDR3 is TGTGCCAGCAACTTCTACCGGGACAGGGGTCACGAGCAGTACTTC.

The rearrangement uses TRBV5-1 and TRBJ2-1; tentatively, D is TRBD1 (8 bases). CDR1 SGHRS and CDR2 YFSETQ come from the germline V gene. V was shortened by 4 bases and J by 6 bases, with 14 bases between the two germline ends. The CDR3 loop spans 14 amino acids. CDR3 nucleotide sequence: TGCGCCAGCAGCCCTACAGGGGGGGGCAATGAGCAGTTCTTC. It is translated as CASSPTGGGNEQFF.

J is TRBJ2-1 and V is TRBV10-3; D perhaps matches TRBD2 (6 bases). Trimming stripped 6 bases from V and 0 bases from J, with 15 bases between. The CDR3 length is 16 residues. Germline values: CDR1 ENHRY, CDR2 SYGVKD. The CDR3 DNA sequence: TGTGCCATCAGGAGGGGACTCACGAGCTCCTACAATGAGCAGTTCTTC. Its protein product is CAIRRGLTSSYNEQFF.